This passage covers 30 T cell receptor beta chains from one sample sequenced in a study of blood T cell repertoires in COVID-19. Using immunoSEQ multiplex PCR, the repertoire was profiled, and TCRdb retains in-frame clones only, with some absent. The sample carries about 61,000 clones, 70% to 90% recorded once. The specimen was peripheral blood. These receptors were obtained from a man in his 70s with acute or convalescent COVID-19.

This chain joins TRBV2 and TRBJ2-5; D ambiguous. V lost 5 bases and J lost 4, with 8 bases in between. CDR1 and CDR2 from the germline V gene are SNHLY and FYNNEI. The CDR3 totals 12 residues. This CDR3 reads CASSSIGETQYF. The DNA of the CDR3 is TGTGCCAGCAGTAGTATCGGAGAGACCCAGTACTTC.

The rearrangement links TRBV28 to TRBJ2-4; 11 positions match TRBD1. CDR3 size: 17 residues. The germline gives CDR1 MDHEN, CDR2 SYDVKM. With 2 bases clipped from V and 0 bases from J, the junction kept 3 bases outside the gene matches. The CDR3 region has the DNA TGTGCCAGCAGTTTAGGACAGGGGGCCGGAGCCAAAAACATTCAGTACTTC. Translated, it gives CASSLGQGAGAKNIQYF.

The chain recombines TRBV27 with TRBJ2-7; TRBD1 matches at 10 bases. The CDR3 contains 15 residues. Germline V gene sequence: CDR1 MNHEY, CDR2 SMNVEV (reference sequence). V lost 5 bases and J lost 4; bases outside the gene matches: 8. DNA for the CDR3: TGTGCCAGCAGTCTCAGACAGGGGGCTAGGTACGAGCAGTACTTC. Translated: CASSLRQGARYEQYF.

V is TRBV5-6 and J is TRBJ1-4, with unresolved D. The V end lost 4 bases, the J end lost 7 bases, and 17 bases lay between the germline ends. CDR3 length equals 15 residues. Germline loops: CDR1 SGHDT, CDR2 YYEEEE. The CDR3, as DNA: TGTGCCAGCAGCCCCGGGTGGGAGTCGTCTGAAAAACTGTTTTTT. Its protein product is CASSPGWESSEKLFF.

The chain uses TRBV14 and TRBJ1-1; D not resolved. The CDR3 spans 13 residues. The germline CDR1 and CDR2 sequences are SGHDN and FVKESK. Trimming removed 0 bases from V and 5 bases from J, with 7 bases in between. The CDR3 loop reads CASSQEGVTEAFF. The CDR3 DNA is TGTGCCAGCAGCCAAGAGGGAGTAACTGAAGCTTTCTTT.

This clone was seen a few times. The CDR3 sequence: CASSDLTGGGGETQYF. CDR3 nucleotide sequence: TGCGCCAGCAGCGACCTTACAGGGGGCGGGGGAGAGACCCAGTACTTC. The gene calls are TRBV5-1 and TRBJ2-5, with 9 positions matching TRBD1. The CDR3 is 16 residues long. V lost 4 bases, J lost 4 bases, and 11 bases stayed unmatched. Per germline, CDR1 SGHRS and CDR2 YFSETQ.

The gene calls are TRBV5-8 and TRBJ2-6, with TRBD1 as a possible D gene (6 bases). The CDR3 is 17 amino acids. Germline V lookup: CDR1 SGHTS, CDR2 YDEGEE. Trimming stripped 1 base from V and 4 bases from J, with 15 bases between. The CDR3 region is CASSLWSGAYGANVLTF. The CDR3, as DNA: TGTGCCAGCAGCTTGTGGTCAGGGGCTTACGGGGCCAACGTCCTGACTTTC.

This clone was counted between two and nine times. V usage is TRBV11-2 and J usage is TRBJ1-2, with 7 bases matching TRBD1. The germline CDR1 and CDR2 sequences are SGHAT and FQNNGV. V lost 3 bases and J lost 2; bases outside the gene matches: 6. The CDR3 is made up of 15 amino acids. The CDR3 nucleotides read TGTGCCAGCAGCTTCCTAGGGGGCTGGAACTATGGCTACACCTTC. This codes for CASSFLGGWNYGYTF.

The rearrangement joins TRBV27 to TRBJ1-2, with 9 nucleotides matching TRBD1. V shed 5 bases and J 8 bases; nucleotides not matched to a gene: 21. Per the germline V gene, CDR1 is MNHEY and CDR2 is SMNVEV (reference sequence). The CDR3 is made up of 18 amino acids. CDR3 nucleotides: TGTGCCAGCAGTCCCCCGGGACAGGGATTCTCAGTAGGGAAGGGCTACACCTTC. This gives the protein CASSPPGQGFSVGKGYTF.

The gene calls are TRBV6-4 and TRBJ1-1; 10 nucleotides agree with TRBD1. The germline V gene encodes CDR1 MRHNA and CDR2 SNTAGT. CDR3 length: 13 residues. J gave up 7 bases and V 4 bases, and 3 bases lay outside the gene matches. This CDR3 is CASSADRGLEAFF. The DNA of the CDR3 is TGTGCCAGCAGTGCTGACAGGGGGCTTGAAGCTTTCTTT.

The chain has TRBV5-1 and TRBJ1-2, with 8 nucleotides matching TRBD1. The ends lost 0 bases at V and 0 bases at J; junction bases unmatched: 1. The length of the CDR3 is 15 residues. Germline V gene lookup returns CDR1 SGHRS and CDR2 YFSETQ. CDR3 region: CASSLGDRPNYGYTF. CDR3 coding DNA: TGCGCCAGCAGCTTGGGGGACAGGCCTAACTATGGCTACACCTTC. The full variable domain, completed using reference TRBV5-1 and TRBJ1-2, is KAGVTQTPRYLIKTRGQQVTLSCSPISGHRSVSWYQQTPGQGLQFLFEYFSETQRNKGNFPGRFSGRQFSNSRSEMNVSTLELGDSALYLCASSLGDRPNYGYTFGSGTRLTVV.

This clone was recorded once. The chain employs TRBV20-1 and TRBJ2-7; D possibly corresponds to TRBD1 (5 bases). The CDR3 is 11 amino acids. V dropped 3 bases and J dropped 5 bases, with 8 bases sitting between them. The germline V gene has CDR1 DFQATT and CDR2 SNEGSKA (reference sequence). CDR3 sequence reads: CSASRGHEQYF. CDR3 nucleotide sequence: TGCAGTGCTAGTAGGGGCCACGAGCAGTACTTC.

The V gene is TRBV11-2, the J gene TRBJ1-1; D is uncertain. The CDR3 contains 13 residues. Trimming cost V 5 bases and J 7 bases, with 14 bases left between them. The germline gives CDR1 SGHAT, CDR2 FQNNGV. CDR3 protein: CASSRYPGIEAFF. The CDR3 nucleotides read TGTGCCAGCAGCCGGTATCCGGGTATTGAAGCTTTCTTT.

This chain connects TRBV5-1 to TRBJ2-2, with D perhaps TRBD2 (6 bases). The V end lost 0 bases, the J end lost 5 bases, and 14 bases lay between the germline ends. Germline lookup yields CDR1 SGHRS and CDR2 YFSETQ. This CDR3 has 16 residues. The CDR3 sequence: CASSLAPAGRTGELFF. The CDR3 nucleotides read TGCGCCAGCAGCTTGGCTCCTGCGGGGAGGACCGGGGAGCTGTTTTTT.

The genes are TRBV5-4 and TRBJ1-2; 9 nucleotides agree with TRBD1. Germline CDR1 SGHNT, CDR2 YYREEE (reference sequence). V was clipped by 5 bases and J by 7 bases; unmatched bases: 6. CDR3 length: 13 amino acids. The chain's CDR3 is CASSRDRDGGYTF. In DNA, the CDR3 is TGTGCCAGCAGTCGGGACAGGGATGGTGGCTACACCTTC.

This chain joins TRBV5-1 and TRBJ2-1; 12 bases line up with TRBD2. Trimming took 1 base from V and 2 from J; bases not matched to a gene: 13. CDR3 size: 20 residues. CDR1 SGHRS and CDR2 YFSETQ come from the germline V gene. The CDR3 DNA reads as TGCGCCAGCAGCTTGATCTTACTAGCGGGGGGCCCTAGCGCCTACAATGAGCAGTTCTTC. This sequence encodes CASSLILLAGGPSAYNEQFF.

The chain carries TRBV5-1 and TRBJ2-7, with 9 bases fitting TRBD2. Trimming at V came to 1 base and at J to 6 bases, leaving 14 bases not matched to a gene. The germline gives CDR1 SGHRS, CDR2 YFSETQ. There are 17 residues in the CDR3. The DNA of the CDR3 is TGCGCCAGCAGCTTGTCACCGCGGGGGGGGCCTGGGGGCGAGCAGTACTTC. Protein: CASSLSPRGGPGGEQYF.

The chain uses TRBV10-3 and TRBJ2-3, with a tentative D call TRBD2 (5 bases). The V gene's germline CDR1 is ENHRY and CDR2 SYGVKD. Trimming stripped 5 bases from V and 9 bases from J, with 21 bases between. There are 15 residues in the CDR3. Here the CDR3 DNA reads TGTGCCATCAGTCAGCTAACTAGATCAGGAGACACGCAGTATTTT. Translation gives CAISQLTRSGDTQYF.

The chain has TRBV7-3 and TRBJ2-6, with a tentative D call TRBD1 (6 bases). Germline values: CDR1 SGHTA, CDR2 FQGTGA. Between the trimmed V and J ends, which lost 5 bases and 13 bases, there was a span of 15 bases. The CDR3 loop spans 13 amino acids. The CDR3 nucleotides read TGTGCCAGCAGCGGAGGACAGCAGCCGGTCCTGACTTTC. Residues: CASSGGQQPVLTF.

This rearrangement joins TRBV7-8 to TRBJ1-5, with a possible D match to TRBD1 (5 bases). CDR3 size: 13 residues. Between the trimmed V and J ends, which lost 5 bases and 2 bases, there was a span of 7 bases. Per the germline V gene, CDR1 is SGHVS and CDR2 is FQNEAQ. CDR3 DNA sequence: TGTGCCAGCAGCGCGACAGGCAATCAGCCCCAGCATTTT. It specifies CASSATGNQPQHF.

The CDR3 here is CASSLWGAGNTIYF. The CDR3 region has the DNA TGTGCCAGTAGTCTCTGGGGGGCTGGAAACACCATATATTTT. This chain links TRBV19 with TRBJ1-3; possibly TRBD1 for D (5 bases). Germline V CDR1 and CDR2: LNHDA, SQIVND (reference sequence). The CDR3 is 14 residues long. V was clipped by 5 bases and J by 2 bases, with 10 bases between them.

This clone was detected once. V is TRBV6-2 or TRBV6-3 and J is TRBJ2-3, with unresolved D. Looked up from germline, CDR1 is MNHEY and CDR2 is SVGEGT. V was shortened by 4 bases and J by 5 bases, with 7 bases between the two germline ends. The CDR3 consists of 12 residues. The CDR3 DNA is TGTGCCAGCAGTTCCCCTTTAGATACGCAGTATTTT. It is translated as CASSSPLDTQYF.

The V gene is TRBV5-1, the J gene TRBJ2-3; D perhaps matches TRBD1 (5 bases). Germline V lookup: CDR1 SGHRS, CDR2 YFSETQ. The CDR3 loop spans 14 amino acids. Trimming stripped 4 bases from V and 5 bases from J, with 14 bases between. Here the CDR3 DNA reads TGCGCCAGCAGCACGTCCAGGGCCCAAGATACGCAGTATTTT. Translated, it gives CASSTSRAQDTQYF.

The chain employs TRBV5-6 and TRBJ2-7, with a weak D call TRBD2 (5 bases). The CDR3 runs to 13 residues. Germline CDR1 is SGHDT and CDR2 is YYEEEE. V lost 2 bases and J lost 5, with 11 bases in between. CDR3 residues: CASSLLGLNEQYF. CDR3 in DNA: TGTGCCAGCAGCTTACTCGGACTCAACGAGCAGTACTTC. Complete variable domain (other parts from reference TRBV5-6 and TRBJ2-7): DAGVTQSPTHLIKTRGQQVTLRCSPKSGHDTVSWYQQALGQGPQFIFQYYEEEERQRGNFPDRFSGHQFPNYSSELNVNALLLGDSALYLCASSLLGLNEQYFGPGTRLTVT.

This chain uses TRBV14 with TRBJ2-5; 7 bases fit TRBD2. V shed 4 bases, J shed 8 bases, and the junction held 10 bases outside the gene matches. The germline V gene has CDR1 SGHDN and CDR2 FVKESK. This CDR3 region has 14 residues. DNA for the CDR3: TGTGCCAGCAGCCCAAGCGGGACTATTAGAACCCAGTACTTC. Translating gives CASSPSGTIRTQYF. The complete variable domain, with remaining parts taken from reference TRBV14 and TRBJ2-5, reads EAGVTQFPSHSVIEKGQTVTLRCDPISGHDNLYWYRRVMGKEIKFLLHFVKESKQDESGMPNNRFLAERTGGTYSTLKVQPAELEDSGVYFCASSPSGTIRTQYFGPGTRLLVL.

In its sample, this clone was seen a few times. The rearrangement links TRBV15 to TRBJ1-3; 8 nucleotides align to TRBD1. After removal of 3 bases from V and 4 bases from J, the junction contained 5 bases not matched to a gene. Germline V lookup: CDR1 LNHNV, CDR2 YYDKDF (reference sequence). This CDR3 has 15 residues. CDR3 protein: CATSSRRGLGNTIYF. Here the CDR3 DNA reads TGTGCCACCAGCAGCCGCAGGGGGCTGGGAAACACCATATATTTT. Full variable domain (rest looked up from reference TRBV15 and TRBJ1-3): DAMVIQNPRYQVTQFGKPVTLSCSQTLNHNVMYWYQQKSSQAPKLLFHYYDKDFNNEADTPDNFQSRRPNTSFCFLDIRSPGLGDTAMYLCATSSRRGLGNTIYFGEGSWLTVV.

The V and J genes are TRBV2 and TRBJ2-3; D might be TRBD1 (5 bases). Germline V gene lookup returns CDR1 SNHLY and CDR2 FYNNEI. Deletions cut 2 bases from V and 5 bases from J, with 14 bases between. The CDR3 is made up of 15 amino acids. This CDR3 is CASSESQVGEDTQYF. For the CDR3, the DNA is TGTGCCAGCAGTGAATCCCAGGTAGGGGAAGATACGCAGTATTTT.

V usage is TRBV19 and J usage is TRBJ1-4; D remains ambiguous. CDR1 is LNHDA and CDR2 is SQIVND in the germline V gene (reference sequence). The CDR3 is 15 amino acids. V was pared by 5 bases and J by 5 bases, with 15 bases between. CDR3 DNA: TGTGCCAGTAGTCCGCCGGGATTCGGAAATGAAAAACTGTTTTTT. Protein: CASSPPGFGNEKLFF.

The V and J genes are TRBV19 and TRBJ1-2; D gene ambiguous. With 2 bases removed from V and 4 bases from J, the gap between germline ends came to 8 bases. Germline V gene sequence: CDR1 LNHDA, CDR2 SQIVND (reference sequence). This CDR3 is built from 13 residues. CDR3 region: CASSILGSYGYTF. The CDR3 DNA reads TGTGCCAGTAGTATACTGGGCAGCTATGGCTACACCTTC.

A single count supports this clone. CDR3 amino acids: CASSPQGDQPQHF. DNA of the CDR3: TGTGCCAGCTCACCCCAGGGGGATCAGCCCCAGCATTTT. This rearrangement joins TRBV18 to TRBJ1-5; 7 bases fit TRBD1. The length of the CDR3 is 13 residues. Germline V gene lookup returns CDR1 KGHSH and CDR2 LQKENI. Trimming cost V 3 bases and J 5 bases; bases outside gene matches: 1. The full variable domain, with the rest looked up from reference TRBV18 and TRBJ1-5, is NAGVMQNPRHLVRRRGQEARLRCSPMKGHSHVYWYRQLPEEGLKFMVYLQKENIIDESGMPKERFSAEFPKEGPSILRIQQVVRGDSAAYFCASSPQGDQPQHFGDGTRLSIL.